This section outlines one TCR beta chain sequence together with its context. Its antigen is not known. This entry is derived from a study of T cell responses to AZD1222 COVID-19 vaccine. Study overall: Pooling of second doses given at about 4 or about 12 weeks was done.

The table came from immunoSEQ multiplex PCR; TCRdb's copy has only in-frame clones and leaves some out. The sample includes roughly 55,000 clones, about 90% of them seen just once. V lost 4 bases and J lost 1, with 14 bases in between. Germline V gene data show CDR1 as SGHRS and CDR2 as YFSETQ. The CDR3 is 15 residues long. Overall study findings and caveats: It was only 6 or 7 AZD1222 recipients who were seropositive at baseline. Clonal diversity was possibly underestimated, and the donors were mostly white British, with more females. Close to half of all spike-specific TCRs reportedly target regions of the variants that are unmutated.

The sequence was collected from an adult in good health. The source was peripheral blood, collected on day 0 of AZD1222 vaccination. The chain carries TRBV5-1 and TRBJ1-1, with a tentative D call TRBD1 (5 bases). The CDR3 sequence is CASSPIRGPNTEAFF. CDR3 DNA sequence: TGCGCCAGCAGCCCAATAAGGGGCCCGAACACTGAAGCTTTCTTT.